The 31 T cell receptor beta chains below come from one sample, sequenced in a study of blood T cell repertoires in COVID-19. Profiled with immunoSEQ multiplex PCR; TCRdb holds only in-frame clones, not every one. Among around 220,000 clones listed, around 86% were seen once. What was sequenced was peripheral blood. Every receptor here comes from a woman aged 80 or over with COVID-19, enrolled during active disease.

This clone was detected once. J is TRBJ2-2 and V is TRBV18; 9 positions agree with TRBD1. This CDR3 has 14 amino acids. Germline V gene lookup returns CDR1 KGHSH and CDR2 LQKENI. Trimming cost V 4 bases and J 6 bases; bases outside gene matches: 3. The chain's CDR3 is CASSRDRGSGELFF. CDR3 nucleotide sequence: TGTGCCAGCTCACGTGACAGGGGGTCCGGGGAGCTGTTTTTT.

The CDR3 DNA reads as TGTGCCAGCAGCTCAACTAGCGGGAGATCCAATGAGCAGTTCTTC. The encoded protein is CASSSTSGRSNEQFF. The V and J genes are TRBV7-8 and TRBJ2-1; the match to TRBD2 covers 11 bases. Losses at the gene ends were 4 bases for V and 6 bases for J; bases not matched to a gene: 5. The CDR3 totals 15 residues. From germline, CDR1 is SGHVS and CDR2 FQNEAQ.

This clone was recorded a few times. The rearrangement joins TRBV2 to TRBJ1-5; a possible D gene is TRBD1 (5 bases). The CDR3 contains 12 residues. V lost 4 bases and J lost 4, with 5 bases in between. The germline gives CDR1 SNHLY, CDR2 FYNNEI. CDR3 region: CASSGQNQPQHF. The DNA for the CDR3 is TGTGCCAGCAGTGGACAGAATCAGCCCCAGCATTTT. The complete variable domain, with remaining parts taken from reference TRBV2 and TRBJ1-5, reads EPEVTQTPSHQVTQMGQEVILRCVPISNHLYFYWYRQILGQKVEFLVSFYNNEISEKSEIFDDQFSVERPDGSNFTLKIRSTKLEDSAMYFCASSGQNQPQHFGDGTRLSIL.

The rearrangement links TRBV7-2 to TRBJ2-7, with a possible D match to TRBD2 (6 bases). The V gene lost 1 base and the J gene lost 0 bases, with 16 bases spanning the gap. This CDR3 is built from 17 residues. Germline lookup yields CDR1 SGHTA and CDR2 FQGNSA. The CDR3: CASSLVGTGGSSYEQYF. The CDR3 bases are TGTGCCAGCAGCTTAGTTGGGACTGGGGGAAGCTCCTACGAGCAGTACTTC.

V is TRBV19 and J is TRBJ1-4, with D uncertain. Trimming left V 1 base short and J 7 bases short, with 10 bases between. CDR1 is LNHDA, CDR2 SQIVND, per germline (reference sequence). CDR3 length: 14 residues. The CDR3 is CASSIASLGEKLFF. The CDR3 DNA follows: TGTGCCAGTAGTATAGCATCCCTCGGTGAAAAACTGTTTTTT.

This chain connects TRBV4-2 to TRBJ1-6; 8 bases fit TRBD1. V gave up 2 bases and J gave up 5 bases; unmatched junction bases: 5. The CDR3 has 16 residues. Germline V gene data show CDR1 as LGHNA and CDR2 as YNFKEQ. The CDR3 DNA reads TGTGCCAGCAGCCAAAGGGGACAGGCTAATAATTCACCCCTCCACTTT. Protein sequence: CASSQRGQANNSPLHF.

The chain carries TRBV10-1 and TRBJ1-1; 9 bases agree with TRBD1. Trimming cost V 0 bases and J 7 bases; bases outside gene matches: 6. CDR1 and CDR2 (germline): WNHNN, SYGVQD (reference sequence). The CDR3 runs 15 residues. CDR3: CASSESTGGGFEAFF. The CDR3 nucleotides are TGCGCCAGCAGTGAGTCGACAGGGGGGGGATTTGAAGCTTTCTTT.

The rearrangement uses TRBV19 and TRBJ2-7; D perhaps matches TRBD2 (6 bases). Deletions cut 5 bases from V and 3 bases from J, with 17 bases between. Germline V gives CDR1 LNHDA, CDR2 SQIVND (reference sequence). CDR3 size: 15 residues. The CDR3 loop reads CASSSNSGVLYEQYF. CDR3 in DNA: TGTGCCAGTAGTTCCAACTCGGGGGTTCTCTACGAGCAGTACTTC.

The CDR3, as DNA: TGTGCCAGCAGCTTGGGCGGGACAGCTGAGGGGGAAAAACTGTTTTTT. The encoded protein is CASSLGGTAEGEKLFF. V is TRBV5-4 and J is TRBJ1-4; 7 bases line up with TRBD1. The germline gives CDR1 SGHNT, CDR2 YYREEE (reference sequence). With 0 bases clipped from V and 8 bases from J, the junction kept 10 bases outside the gene matches. This CDR3 contains 16 residues.

The chain has TRBV12-5 and TRBJ2-2; TRBD2 matches 15 bases. With 2 bases clipped from V and 3 bases from J, the junction kept 7 bases outside the gene matches. The CDR3 is 19 amino acids. In germline, CDR1 is LGHNT, CDR2 FRNRAP. The CDR3 DNA is TGTGCTAGTGGTTTGTTCAGGGGACTAGCGGGGGGTTACACCGGGGAGCTGTTTTTT. Translating it yields CASGLFRGLAGGYTGELFF.

The CDR3 DNA reads TGTGCCAGCAGCCAAGGGGGGACAGCGGTACCCTACGAGCAGTACTTC. As protein: CASSQGGTAVPYEQYF. The V and J genes are TRBV14 and TRBJ2-7, with TRBD1 identical over 7 bases. CDR1 is SGHDN and CDR2 is FVKESK in the germline V gene. The ends lost 1 base at V and 2 bases at J; junction bases unmatched: 8. This CDR3 comprises 16 residues.

This chain links TRBV19 with TRBJ1-5; tentative D call: TRBD1 (5 bases). In germline, CDR1 is LNHDA, CDR2 SQIVND (reference sequence). CDR3 length: 16 residues. Trimming pared 1 base from V and 2 bases from J, leaving 12 bases between. CDR3 nucleotides: TGTGCCAGTAGTATAGGGCGGGGACGGGGCAATCAGCCCCAGCATTTT. Encoded protein: CASSIGRGRGNQPQHF.

This chain uses TRBV20-1 with TRBJ2-7; D uncertain. Per the germline V gene, CDR1 is DFQATT and CDR2 is SNEGSKA (reference sequence). Trimming pared 3 bases from V and 0 bases from J, leaving 15 bases between. This CDR3 has 15 residues. CDR3 residues: CSASLPGQSSYEQYF. Written as DNA, the CDR3 is TGCAGTGCTAGTTTACCGGGTCAGAGCTCCTACGAGCAGTACTTC.

The CDR3 DNA sequence: TGTGCCAGCAGCTCGACAGGTTTGAGCAATCAGCCCCAGCATTTT. Encoded protein: CASSSTGLSNQPQHF. The chain links TRBV7-2 to TRBJ1-5, with D perhaps matching TRBD1 (6 bases). Germline V gene lookup returns CDR1 SGHTA and CDR2 FQGNSA. Trimming pared 4 bases from V and 1 base from J, leaving 11 bases between. CDR3 length: 15 amino acids.

The V call is TRBV18, the J call TRBJ2-5; possibly TRBD2 for D (6 bases). This CDR3 is 13 amino acids long. The V and J ends lost 6 bases and 2 bases respectively, with 10 bases between them. The germline V gene encodes CDR1 KGHSH and CDR2 LQKENI. The CDR3 loop reads CASSGGLQETQYF. CDR3 nucleotides: TGTGCCAGCTCGGGGGGACTTCAAGAGACCCAGTACTTC.

The chain employs TRBV19 and TRBJ2-3, with TRBD2 matching 12 bases. Trimming removed 6 bases from V and 2 bases from J; junction bases left unmatched: 6. The germline CDR1 and CDR2 sequences are LNHDA and SQIVND (reference sequence). There are 16 residues in the CDR3. This CDR3 reads CASSPLAGGYTDTQYF. In nucleotides, the CDR3 is TGTGCCAGTAGCCCGCTAGCGGGAGGGTACACAGATACGCAGTATTTT.

This chain connects TRBV5-1 to TRBJ2-3, with 7 bases lining up with TRBD1. Unmatched junction bases numbered 3, after V lost 0 bases and J lost 2 bases. The CDR3 spans 15 residues. Germline-derived CDR1 and CDR2 are SGHRS and YFSETQ. CDR3 protein: CASSLGTGNTDTQYF. CDR3 nucleotide sequence: TGCGCCAGCAGCTTGGGGACAGGTAACACAGATACGCAGTATTTT.

The chain recombines TRBV5-4 with TRBJ2-1, with D hard to call. V dropped 0 bases and J dropped 10 bases, with 11 bases sitting between them. The CDR3 runs 13 residues. Germline V gives CDR1 SGHNT, CDR2 YYREEE (reference sequence). The CDR3 region is CASSLGPEVEQFF. The CDR3 coding sequence is TGTGCCAGCAGCTTGGGGCCAGAAGTAGAGCAGTTCTTC.

Remarks on this clone: This sample also contains other DNA sequences that code for the same CDR3. This chain links TRBV7-2 with TRBJ1-6; D uncertain. The CDR3 has 16 residues. The V end was cut by 1 base, the J end by 6 bases, with 13 bases between. Germline values: CDR1 SGHTA, CDR2 FQGNSA. The CDR3 nucleotides are TGTGCCAGCAGCTTAGAGAGGGTGCAAACTAATTCACCCCTCCACTTT. Protein: CASSLERVQTNSPLHF.

This sequence joins TRBV5-1 and TRBJ1-5; 7 bases line up with TRBD1. This CDR3 comprises 14 residues. Germline-derived CDR1 and CDR2 are SGHRS and YFSETQ. V was clipped by 4 bases and J by 5 bases; unmatched bases: 6. CDR3: CASSLQGPDQPQHF. CDR3 DNA sequence: TGCGCCAGCAGCCTACAGGGGCCGGATCAGCCCCAGCATTTT.

This clone was observed a handful of times. V and J are TRBV29-1 and TRBJ1-2; D is undetermined. The CDR3 runs 14 residues. The V end was cut by 1 base, the J end by 8 bases, with 17 bases between. CDR1 SQVTM and CDR2 ANQGSEA come from the germline V gene. The DNA for the CDR3 is TGCAGCGTTGAAGGGTGGACGGAAACGGGAGGCTACACCTTC. As protein: CSVEGWTETGGYTF.

The J gene is TRBJ2-3, the V gene TRBV2; D may be TRBD1 (6 bases). This CDR3 is 17 amino acids long. The germline V and J ends were trimmed by 8 bases and 6 bases, with 27 bases remaining between them. Germline CDR1 SNHLY, CDR2 FYNNEI. The CDR3 nucleotides are TGTGCCAGCGGAGGACACCAGGGGCTGGGCTTGTGGGATACGCAGTATTTT. Its translation is CASGGHQGLGLWDTQYF. The whole variable domain, remainder taken from reference TRBV2 and TRBJ2-3, is EPEVTQTPSHQVTQMGQEVILRCVPISNHLYFYWYRQILGQKVEFLVSFYNNEISEKSEIFDDQFSVERPDGSNFTLKIRSTKLEDSAMYFCASGGHQGLGLWDTQYFGPGTRLTVL.

The rearrangement links TRBV9 to TRBJ2-5; 11 bases are shared with TRBD2. Germline trimming cut 0 bases from V and 1 base from J; bases unmatched to any gene: 5. CDR3 size: 17 residues. Germline CDR1 reads SGDLS; CDR2 reads YYNGEE. The CDR3 DNA is TGTGCCAGCAGCGTAGCTCCGCTAGCGGGAGGCCAAGAGACCCAGTACTTC. As protein: CASSVAPLAGGQETQYF.

The chain combines TRBV28 with TRBJ2-1; possibly TRBD1 for D (5 bases). Germline loops: CDR1 MDHEN, CDR2 SYDVKM. Trimming took off 5 bases at V and 1 base at J, with 6 bases between the two ends. This CDR3 is 13 amino acids long. The CDR3: CASSRQSYNEQFF. In DNA, the CDR3 is TGTGCCAGCAGTCGACAGTCCTACAATGAGCAGTTCTTC.

V is TRBV6-2 or TRBV6-3 and J is TRBJ1-6; no reliable D call. The germline V gene encodes CDR1 MNHEY and CDR2 SVGEGT. Trimming left V 5 bases short and J 9 bases short, with 14 bases between. This CDR3 has 14 residues. This chain's CDR3 is CASSRNSGGSPLHF. The DNA for the CDR3 is TGTGCCAGCAGTCGGAACTCCGGAGGTTCACCCCTCCACTTT.

The CDR3 DNA is TGTGCCTGGAGTGTGCGGCTAGCTGGGACAGATACGCAGTATTTT. Its protein product is CAWSVRLAGTDTQYF. The chain carries TRBV30 and TRBJ2-3, with a tentative D call TRBD2 (5 bases). Trimming removed 0 bases at V and 3 bases at J, with 13 bases between. The CDR3 is 15 amino acids. Germline CDR1 and CDR2: GTSNPN and SVGIG (reference sequence).

The V gene is TRBV13, the J gene TRBJ1-5; D possibly corresponds to TRBD1 (5 bases). The V end lost 5 bases, the J end lost 2 bases, and 7 bases lay between the germline ends. The CDR3 is 13 residues long. Germline V gene data show CDR1 as PRHDT and CDR2 as FYEKMQ (reference sequence). CDR3: CASSLRGNQPQHF. CDR3 nucleotides: TGTGCCAGCAGCCTCAGGGGCAATCAGCCCCAGCATTTT. Together with reference TRBV13 and TRBJ1-5, the CDR3 gives the full variable domain: AAGVIQSPRHLIKEKRETATLKCYPIPRHDTVYWYQQGPGQDPQFLISFYEKMQSDKGSIPDRFSAQQFSDYHSELNMSSLELGDSALYFCASSLRGNQPQHFGDGTRLSIL.

The rearrangement links TRBV6-4 to TRBJ1-2; the D gene is possibly TRBD1 (5 bases). Trimming shortened V by 5 bases and J by 0 bases, and 10 bases separated the two germline ends. CDR1 and CDR2 (germline): MRHNA, SNTAGT. There are 14 residues in the CDR3. CDR3 sequence (DNA): TGTGCCAGCAGTCCAGGGCAAGCTAACTATGGCTACACCTTC. Translated, it gives CASSPGQANYGYTF.

V is TRBV20-1 and J is TRBJ2-5; TRBD1 is a possible D gene (6 bases). Germline values: CDR1 DFQATT, CDR2 SNEGSKA (reference sequence). This CDR3 is built from 11 residues. The germline V and J ends were trimmed by 7 bases and 2 bases, with 8 bases remaining between them. The CDR3 reads CSGGPQETQYF. The CDR3 DNA sequence: TGCAGTGGGGGGCCTCAAGAGACCCAGTACTTC.

This sequence joins TRBV30 and TRBJ1-4; D not resolved. With 5 bases removed from V and 3 bases from J, the gap between germline ends came to 10 bases. The CDR3 is 13 amino acids. Germline CDR1 reads GTSNPN; CDR2 reads SVGIG (reference sequence). The CDR3 DNA follows: TGTGCCTGGGCCCGGGAGGCTAATGAAAAACTGTTTTTT. Its translation: CAWAREANEKLFF.

A single count supports this clone. The CDR3 region is CASSPGGVTNEKLFF. For the CDR3, the DNA is TGTGCCAGCAGCCCCGGGGGGGTAACTAATGAAAAACTGTTTTTT. The chain joins TRBV7-8 to TRBJ1-4; D is perhaps TRBD1 (5 bases). The germline V and J ends were trimmed by 5 bases and 1 base, with 11 bases remaining between them. The CDR3 is 15 amino acids. Germline lookup yields CDR1 SGHVS and CDR2 FQNEAQ.